This TCR beta chain was recorded in a study of cytomegalovirus exposure and HLA in healthy donors. Primers: 60 Vbeta forward and 13 Jbeta reverse. Assay: immunoSEQ multiplex PCR; the TCRdb copy retains only in-frame clones and omits some. The top ten clones hold 2.1% of a sample with around 150,000 clones, 79% of them seen once. The V and J ends lost 1 base and 3 bases respectively, with 12 bases between them. Germline-derived CDR1 and CDR2 are SGHTA and FQGNSA. The CDR3 has 15 residues. The sample comprised PBMCs. The TCR comes from a man aged 35-49 years in good health and CMV-seronegative. The chain has TRBV7-2 and TRBJ1-2, with a weak D call TRBD1 (6 bases). The CDR3 is CASSLDGSGDYGYTF. The CDR3 DNA sequence: TGTGCCAGCAGCTTAGACGGGTCAGGGGACTATGGCTACACCTTC.